The 20 T cell receptor beta chains listed next were all sequenced from one sample in a study of T cell repertoires in cytomegalovirus infection. TCRdb passed the reads through MiXCR, listing each CDR3 protein once. This sample has just under 550,000 distinct CDR3 sequences; roughly 29% occur once, and the top ten carry over 10%. The sequenced sample consisted of PBMCs. All receptors derive from a human donor in good health (CMV status not recorded). Some clones in this sample may be carry-over from other donors' samples.

This clonotype was detected ten times or more. This chain uses TRBV7-3 with TRBJ2-1; TRBD2 matches at 7 bases. Germline V CDR1 and CDR2: SGHTA, FQGTGA. J gave up 3 bases and V 5 bases, and 4 bases lay outside the gene matches. The CDR3 is 14 amino acids. As DNA, the CDR3 is TGTGCCAGCAGCAAAACTAGCGACTACAATGAGCAGTTCTTC. Encoded protein: CASSKTSDYNEQFF.

This clonotype was detected ten times or more. The chain couples TRBV6-5 to TRBJ2-1; tentative D call: TRBD1 (6 bases). Germline V gene sequence: CDR1 MNHEY, CDR2 SVGAGI. The length of the CDR3 is 14 residues. V lost 7 bases and J 6 bases, leaving 16 bases between the germline ends. CDR3 DNA: TGTGCCAGCACCTTAACCCAGGGGAGCAATGAGCAGTTCTTC. This translates into CASTLTQGSNEQFF.

The chain is built from TRBV11-2 and TRBJ2-1, with 11 bases fitting TRBD1. This CDR3 has 16 residues. The J segment lost 7 bases and the V segment lost 6 bases, leaving 11 bases of the junction unmatched. Per the germline V gene, CDR1 is SGHAT and CDR2 is FQNNGV. In DNA, the CDR3 is TGTGCCAGCAGATTAACCGGGACAGGGGGAGGGAATGAGCAGTTCTTC. It yields the protein CASRLTGTGGGNEQFF.

This clonotype was seen more than once but under ten times. V usage is TRBV20-1 and J usage is TRBJ2-5; tentatively, D is TRBD1 (6 bases). In germline, CDR1 is DFQATT, CDR2 SNEGSKA (reference sequence). The CDR3 extends over 12 amino acids. Trimming took 6 bases from V and 4 from J, leaving 12 bases between them. CDR3 bases: TGCAGTGCCCCAGAGGGGGTAGAGACCCAGTACTTC. Its protein product is CSAPEGVETQYF.

The chain carries TRBV6-2 or TRBV6-3 and TRBJ2-7; D not certain. This CDR3 has 14 amino acids. V was trimmed by 0 bases and J by 5 bases, leaving 11 bases between them. Germline V gene data show CDR1 as MNHEY and CDR2 as SVGEGT. DNA for the CDR3: TGTGCCAGCAGTTACTCGAAGGACGCTGACGAGCAGTACTTC. It encodes CASSYSKDADEQYF.

Ten or more counts support this clonotype. A read error may account for a junction end that differs from germline. This sequence joins TRBV7-7 and TRBJ2-1; the D is unclear. CDR3 size: 15 residues. The germline V gene has CDR1 SSHAT and CDR2 FNYEAQ (reference sequence). CDR3 DNA sequence: TGTGCTAGCAGCACTGGTAATGCGCTAGGCAATGAGCAGTTCTTC. As protein: CASSTGNALGNEQFF.

This clonotype was counted a few times. The DNA for the CDR3 is TGTGCCACCAGTGAGTCGGGACAGGGGTACACTGAAGCTTTCTTT. Amino acids: CATSESGQGYTEAFF. The chain joins TRBV24-1 to TRBJ1-1; 10 bases match TRBD1. The CDR3 consists of 15 residues. Germline CDR1 KGHDR, CDR2 SFDVKD. V dropped 4 bases and J dropped 3; count of bases not matched to a gene: 4.

The chain carries TRBV30 and TRBJ2-5, with 7 bases identical to TRBD2. The germline V gene encodes CDR1 GTSNPN and CDR2 SVGIG (reference sequence). The trim removed 0 bases at V and 7 bases at J, leaving 5 bases unmatched. The CDR3 has 13 amino acids. CDR3 loop: CAWSVTSGGTQYF. Here the CDR3 DNA reads TGTGCCTGGAGTGTAACGTCGGGAGGGACCCAGTACTTC.

This clonotype was recorded at least ten times. V is TRBV7-2 and J is TRBJ2-7, with D hard to call. CDR3 length: 15 amino acids. Per germline, CDR1 SGHTA and CDR2 FQGNSA. Trimming pared 2 bases from V and 1 base from J, leaving 12 bases between. CDR3 in amino acids: CASSLIGISSYEQYV. In DNA, the CDR3 is TGTGCCAGCAGCTTAATTGGGATCTCGTCCTACGAGCAGTACGTC.

In the case of this clonotype: Being one base from a much bigger clone, this may be a read error. This rearrangement joins TRBV7-3 to TRBJ2-1; 7 bases are shared with TRBD2. V dropped 8 bases and J dropped 9; count of bases not matched to a gene: 10. The germline V gene has CDR1 SGHTA and CDR2 FQGTGA. This CDR3 spans 13 amino acids. CDR3 protein: CASGPRTGGEQFF. The CDR3 region has the DNA TGTGCCAGCGGCCCCCGAACGGGGGGTGAGCAGTTCTTC.

This clonotype was picked up a small number of times. The chain links TRBV6-2 or TRBV6-3 to TRBJ2-7; D remains unclear. The germline V and J ends were trimmed by 2 bases and 5 bases, with 4 bases remaining between them. Germline CDR1 reads MNHEY; CDR2 reads SVGEGT. This CDR3 has 11 amino acids. The CDR3 region has the DNA TGTGCCAGCAGTTACCTCCACGAGCAGTACTTC. Protein product: CASSYLHEQYF.

This clonotype was seen only a few times. The V and J genes are TRBV7-8 and TRBJ2-7; D is possibly TRBD2 (6 bases). Germline assignment: CDR1 SGHVS and CDR2 FQNEAQ. V was clipped by 0 bases and J by 0 bases, with 9 bases between them. The CDR3 is 15 amino acids. DNA for the CDR3: TGTGCCAGCAGCTTAGCACGCGGGATCTCCTACGAGCAGTACTTC. Translating gives CASSLARGISYEQYF.

This chain uses TRBV20-1 with TRBJ1-2, with D unresolved. Germline CDR1 DFQATT, CDR2 SNEGSKA (reference sequence). This CDR3 spans 13 amino acids. Trimming cost V 0 bases and J 4 bases, with 9 bases left between them. The CDR3 sequence: CSARDLQAYGYTF. The CDR3 DNA sequence: TGCAGTGCTAGAGATCTTCAGGCCTATGGCTACACCTTC.

There are a few counts of this clonotype. V gene TRBV7-2 combines with J gene TRBJ1-6, with 8 bases lining up with TRBD1. V trimming: 5 bases; J trimming: 8 bases; junction bases outside the gene matches: 11. Germline lookup yields CDR1 SGHTA and CDR2 FQGNSA. The CDR3 length is 16 residues. CDR3 sequence: CASSLGQGLGDSPLHF. CDR3 DNA sequence: TGTGCCAGCAGCCTCGGACAGGGCCTGGGAGATTCACCCCTCCACTTT.

The CDR3 loop is CASSIDPPYEQYF. CDR3 nucleotide sequence: TGTGCCAGTAGTATCGACCCGCCCTACGAGCAGTACTTC. The rearrangement uses TRBV19 and TRBJ2-7; no definite D call. V was pared by 3 bases and J by 2 bases, with 8 bases between. CDR1 LNHDA and CDR2 SQIVND come from the germline V gene (reference sequence). This CDR3 comprises 13 residues. Variable domain in full (rest from reference TRBV19 and TRBJ2-7): DGGITQSPKYLFRKEGQNVTLSCEQNLNHDAMYWYRQDPGQGLRLIYYSQIVNDFQKGDIAEGYSVSREKKESFPLTVTSAQKNPTAFYLCASSIDPPYEQYFGPGTRLTVT.

The J gene is TRBJ2-7, the V gene TRBV27; D is uncertain. With 0 bases removed from V and 2 bases from J, the gap between germline ends came to 8 bases. This CDR3 region has 14 residues. Germline CDR1 MNHEY, CDR2 SMNVEV (reference sequence). Written as DNA, the CDR3 is TGTGCCAGCAGTTTATCCCACAGTACCTACGAGCAGTACTTC. Translation: CASSLSHSTYEQYF.

This clonotype was observed a few times. This chain uses TRBV7-6 with TRBJ2-7; D is unclear. Germline CDR1 SGHVS, CDR2 FNYEAQ. CDR3 length: 13 amino acids. V lost 1 base and J 4 bases, leaving 8 bases between the germline ends. This CDR3 is CASSLGGQYEQYV. The CDR3 coding sequence is TGTGCCAGCAGCTTAGGAGGTCAGTACGAGCAGTACGTC.

The chain links TRBV10-3 to TRBJ1-1; D might be TRBD1 (6 bases). From germline, CDR1 is ENHRY and CDR2 SYGVKD. The CDR3 extends over 14 amino acids. V lost 3 bases to trimming and J lost 1 base, with 9 bases between them. CDR3 protein: CAISDARGNTEAFF. The CDR3 nucleotides read TGTGCCATCAGTGATGCCAGGGGGAACACTGAAGCTTTCTTT.

A remark on this clonotype: No conserved phenylalanine or tryptophan is present at the end of the CDR3, so a read error is the likely explanation. The V and J genes are TRBV7-2 and TRBJ1-2; 8 nucleotides line up with TRBD1. V lost 3 bases and J lost 3; bases outside the gene matches: 6. This CDR3 comprises 15 residues. Germline lookup yields CDR1 SGHTA and CDR2 FQGNSA. The CDR3 DNA is TGTGCCAGCAGCTTCGCACAGGGGGTTGACTATGGCTACACCCTC. It translates to CASSFAQGVDYGYTL.

V is TRBV27 and J is TRBJ1-2; D is perhaps TRBD1 (6 bases). This CDR3 is built from 14 residues. CDR1 is MNHEY, CDR2 SMNVEV, per germline (reference sequence). Trimming removed 7 bases at V and 2 bases at J, with 14 bases between. CDR3 residues: CASMSHRENYGYTF. The DNA of the CDR3 is TGTGCCAGCATGTCCCACAGGGAGAACTATGGCTACACCTTC.